The clone carrying this TCR beta chain showed up just once. Its antigen is as yet unknown. The assay was immunoSEQ multiplex PCR, and TCRdb's table has in-frame clones only and misses some. The data contain approximately 120,000 clones, roughly 87% of them singletons. The data are from a study of T cell responses to AZD1222 COVID-19 vaccine. Study conclusions and caveats: None of the repertoires were sampled until the peak T cell response had passed. Spike-specific TCRs gained breadth and depth after people received two AZD1222 doses. Most donors were white British, females outnumbered males, and clonal diversity was possibly underestimated.

V dropped 5 bases and J dropped 4 bases, with 10 bases sitting between them. The CDR3 length is 13 residues. The origin of this receptor is an adult in good health. Sequenced material: peripheral blood, taken on day 0 of MenACWY control vaccination. The V call is TRBV12-3 or TRBV12-4, the J call TRBJ2-3, with a possible D match to TRBD2 (5 bases). The CDR3 reads CASSPLVPDTQYF. The CDR3 DNA follows: TGTGCCAGCAGTCCACTAGTCCCAGATACGCAGTATTTT.